Below are 15 T cell receptor beta chains sequenced from a single sample in a study of blood T cell repertoires in COVID-19. TCRdb's copy holds only in-frame clones and misses some; the assay was immunoSEQ multiplex PCR. This sample has fewer than 85,000 clones, with 70% to 90% found just once. The sequencing sample was made of peripheral blood. These receptors all stem from a man aged 50 to 59 with active COVID-19.

This clone was picked up one time. The chain carries TRBV5-1 and TRBJ2-3, with 14 nucleotides matching TRBD2. CDR1 and CDR2 (germline): SGHRS, YFSETQ. Trimming took 6 bases from V and 3 from J; bases not matched to a gene: 3. CDR3 length equals 15 residues. CDR3 nucleotide sequence: TGCGCCAGCACAGGACTAGCGGGAGGAACAGATACGCAGTATTTT. This codes for CASTGLAGGTDTQYF.

This clone has more than one count but fewer than ten. CDR3 nucleotides: TGTGCCAGCAGCCGAACAGGGGTTGGTGATTCACCCCTCCACTTT. Amino acid sequence: CASSRTGVGDSPLHF. V gene TRBV6-5 combines with J gene TRBJ1-6, with TRBD1 matching over 7 bases. With 6 bases clipped from V and 8 bases from J, the junction kept 10 bases outside the gene matches. The CDR3 runs 15 residues. Germline assignment: CDR1 MNHEY and CDR2 SVGAGI.

This clone was observed a handful of times. This sequence joins TRBV5-4 and TRBJ2-1, with 9 bases matching TRBD2. There are 15 residues in the CDR3. In germline, CDR1 is SGHNT, CDR2 YYREEE (reference sequence). The ends lost 6 bases at V and 8 bases at J; junction bases unmatched: 12. CDR3 sequence reads: CASNPLREGVDEQFF. In nucleotides, the CDR3 is TGTGCCAGCAACCCACTGCGGGAGGGGGTTGATGAGCAGTTCTTC.

This chain uses TRBV5-4 with TRBJ2-7; 8 bases are shared with TRBD1. Germline CDR1 and CDR2: SGHNT and YYREEE (reference sequence). V dropped 0 bases and J dropped 0; count of bases not matched to a gene: 2. The CDR3 extends over 15 amino acids. The CDR3 here is CASSLGGTGSYEQYF. CDR3 DNA: TGTGCCAGCAGCTTGGGGGGGACAGGCTCCTACGAGCAGTACTTC.

This CDR3 is CASSQDNGESFYEQYF. For the CDR3, the DNA is TGTGCCAGCAGCCAAGATAATGGGGAGAGCTTCTACGAGCAGTACTTC. The gene calls are TRBV4-2 and TRBJ2-7, with D tentatively TRBD2 (5 bases). Trimming took 0 bases from V and 3 from J, leaving 15 bases between them. Germline CDR1 reads LGHNA; CDR2 reads YNFKEQ. This CDR3 contains 16 residues.

The chain couples TRBV5-6 to TRBJ2-5; no definite D call. V was clipped by 2 bases and J by 5 bases, with 10 bases between them. Germline CDR1 SGHDT, CDR2 YYEEEE. This CDR3 has 13 residues. The CDR3 bases are TGTGCCAGCAGCTTTAGCCCGAGGGAGACCCAGTACTTC. This codes for CASSFSPRETQYF.

The chain has TRBV11-3 and TRBJ2-5; D is perhaps TRBD2 (6 bases). Per germline, CDR1 SGHNT and CDR2 YENEEA. V lost 6 bases and J 0 bases, leaving 14 bases between the germline ends. The CDR3 is 15 residues long. In DNA form, the CDR3 reads TGTGCCAGCAGTTTCGGGGGTCCGTACCAAGAGACCCAGTACTTC. Encoded protein: CASSFGGPYQETQYF.

This chain uses TRBV6-5 with TRBJ1-2; 11 bases fit TRBD1. From germline, CDR1 is MNHEY and CDR2 SVGAGI. The CDR3 sequence is 15 residues long. V was pared by 2 bases and J by 7 bases, with 6 bases of the junction left unmatched. CDR3 DNA: TGTGCCAGCAGTTACCCCGGACAGGGGGCAAGTGGCTACACCTTC. Encoded protein: CASSYPGQGASGYTF.

The chain links TRBV2 to TRBJ2-3; D not certain. This CDR3 contains 11 residues. Germline lookup yields CDR1 SNHLY and CDR2 FYNNEI. V was trimmed by 4 bases and J by 7 bases, leaving 6 bases between them. CDR3 region: CASSGAHTQYF. The CDR3 DNA is TGTGCCAGCAGTGGGGCCCATACGCAGTATTTT.

The V gene is TRBV3-1 (or the pseudogene TRBV3-2), the J gene TRBJ2-7; D unclear. The V end lost 4 bases, the J end lost 0 bases, and 16 bases lay between the germline ends. Germline assignment: CDR1 LGHDT and CDR2 YNNKEL (reference sequence). The CDR3 is 16 residues long. The CDR3 protein is CASSPRSGLSSYEQYF. CDR3 DNA sequence: TGTGCCAGCAGCCCCCGGTCCGGGTTAAGCTCCTACGAGCAGTACTTC.

This clone was counted a single time. The chain joins TRBV13 to TRBJ2-7; 8 positions agree with TRBD2. This CDR3 has 14 residues. The V gene's germline CDR1 is PRHDT and CDR2 FYEKMQ (reference sequence). V was pared by 5 bases and J by 3 bases, with 6 bases of the junction left unmatched. The CDR3 protein is CASSRSGSGYEQYF. DNA of the CDR3: TGTGCCAGCAGCCGGAGCGGGAGTGGCTACGAGCAGTACTTC.

The rearrangement uses TRBV28 and TRBJ2-6; a weak D match, TRBD2 (7 bases). The CDR3 sequence is 18 residues long. CDR1 and CDR2 (germline): MDHEN, SYDVKM. V lost 0 bases, J lost 0 bases, and 12 bases lay in between. DNA for the CDR3: TGTGCCAGCAGTTTATGGTGGGGGGGCGCCTCTGGGGCCAACGTCCTGACTTTC. It yields the protein CASSLWWGGASGANVLTF. The variable domain in full, completed from reference TRBV28 and TRBJ2-6, reads DVKVTQSSRYLVKRTGEKVFLECVQDMDHENMFWYRQDPGLGLRLIYFSYDVKMKEKGDIPEGYSVSREKKERFSLILESASTNQTSMYLCASSLWWGGASGANVLTFGAGSRLTVL.

The CDR3 region is CSVESPTGSWAFF. In DNA, the CDR3 is TGCAGCGTTGAAAGCCCAACAGGGAGTTGGGCTTTCTTT. The genes are TRBV29-1 and TRBJ1-1, with D perhaps TRBD1 (6 bases). The CDR3 length is 13 residues. V was trimmed by 2 bases and J by 11 bases, leaving 18 bases between them. Germline CDR1 reads SQVTM; CDR2 reads ANQGSEA.

This chain uses TRBV3-1 (or the pseudogene TRBV3-2) with TRBJ2-7; perhaps TRBD2 as D (6 bases). V was shortened by 2 bases and J by 6 bases, with 23 bases between the two germline ends. CDR1 is LGHDT and CDR2 is YNNKEL in the germline V gene (reference sequence). This CDR3 spans 17 amino acids. Here the CDR3 DNA reads TGTGCCAGCAGCCAACCGGGACTTGAAGTTCTTGTGTCCGAGCAGTACTTC. Translated, it gives CASSQPGLEVLVSEQYF.

This clone occurred a few times. The chain uses TRBV19 and TRBJ2-6, with D possibly matching TRBD2 (5 bases). The CDR3 spans 15 residues. The ends were cut back, 6 bases at V and 0 bases at J, with 9 bases in the middle. CDR1 is LNHDA and CDR2 is SQIVND in the germline V gene (reference sequence). The CDR3 spells CASRLDHSGANVLTF. The CDR3 DNA reads as TGTGCCAGTAGACTAGACCACTCTGGGGCCAACGTCCTGACTTTC. Full variable domain (outside the CDR3, taken from reference TRBV19 and TRBJ2-6): DGGITQSPKYLFRKEGQNVTLSCEQNLNHDAMYWYRQDPGQGLRLIYYSQIVNDFQKGDIAEGYSVSREKKESFPLTVTSAQKNPTAFYLCASRLDHSGANVLTFGAGSRLTVL.